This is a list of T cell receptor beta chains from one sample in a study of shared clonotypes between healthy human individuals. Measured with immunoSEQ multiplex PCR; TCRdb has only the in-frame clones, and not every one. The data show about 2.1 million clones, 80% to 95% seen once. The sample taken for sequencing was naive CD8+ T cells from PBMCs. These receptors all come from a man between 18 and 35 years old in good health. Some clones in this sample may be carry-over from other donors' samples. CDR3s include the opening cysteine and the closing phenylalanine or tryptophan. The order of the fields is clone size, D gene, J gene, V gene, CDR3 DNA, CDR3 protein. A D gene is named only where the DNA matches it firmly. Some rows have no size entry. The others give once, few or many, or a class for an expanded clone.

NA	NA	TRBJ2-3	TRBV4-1	TGCGCCAGCAGCCCCGGCTGGGACTTACGCACAGATACGCAGTATTTT	CASSPGWDLRTDTQYF
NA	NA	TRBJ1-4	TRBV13	TGTGCCAGCAGCCCACGGGGTGCGGGGATCAATGAAAAACTGTTTTTT	CASSPRGAGINEKLFF
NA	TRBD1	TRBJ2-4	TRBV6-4	TGTGCCAGCAGTACAGGGACAGCAAAAAACATTCAGTACTTC	CASSTGTAKNIQYF
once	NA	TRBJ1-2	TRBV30	TGTGCCTCAATTCGGACCCGCCCGTTTGGCTACACCTTC	CASIRTRPFGYTF
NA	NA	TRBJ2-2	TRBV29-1	TGCAGCGTTCAAGGAACGGCGGGTTCGGGGGAGCTGTTTTTT	CSVQGTAGSGELFF
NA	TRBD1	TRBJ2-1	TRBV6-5	TGTGCCAGCAGCGAAATCAAGGGGGCATACAATGAGCAGTTCTTC	CASSEIKGAYNEQFF
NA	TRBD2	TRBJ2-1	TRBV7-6	TGTGCCAGCAGCCATGCCCTAGCGGGAGTTGGTGAGCAGTTCTTC	CASSHALAGVGEQFF
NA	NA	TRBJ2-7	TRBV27	TGTGCCAGCAGTTTTGGGCGGAACTCCTACGAGCAGTACTTC	CASSFGRNSYEQYF
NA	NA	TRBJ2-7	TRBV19	TGTGCCAGGAACTACGAGCAGTACTTC	CARNYEQYF
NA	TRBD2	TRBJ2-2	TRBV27	TGTGCCAGCATGGTTCCGGGCCTGGGGACTAGCGGGAGCCCCAACACCGGGGAGCTGTTTTTT	CASMVPGLGTSGSPNTGELFF
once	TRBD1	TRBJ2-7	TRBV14	TGTGCCAGCAGCCAAGAGGGACAGGGGGTTTACGAGCAGTACTTC	CASSQEGQGVYEQYF
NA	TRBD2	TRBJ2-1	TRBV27	TGTGCCAGCAGTCTACGGGGGGTCGGTGAGCAGTTCTTC	CASSLRGVGEQFF
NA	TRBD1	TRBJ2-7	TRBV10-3	TGTGCCATCAGCGAGGACAGGGGTGATTCCTACGAGCAGTACTTC	CAISEDRGDSYEQYF
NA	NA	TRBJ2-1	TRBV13	TGTGCCAGCAGCCCTCGGCCTCATGAGCAGTTCTTC	CASSPRPHEQFF
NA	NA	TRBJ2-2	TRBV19	TGTGCCAGTAGTACCCCAAGGGAGCTGTTTTTT	CASSTPRELFF
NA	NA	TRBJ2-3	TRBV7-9	TGTGCCAGCAGCTTAGCCCTCCCAGATACGCAGTATTTT	CASSLALPDTQYF
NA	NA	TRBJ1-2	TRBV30	TGTGCCTGGAGCGGTCCGTGGTCTTCTAACTATGGCTACACCTTC	CAWSGPWSSNYGYTF
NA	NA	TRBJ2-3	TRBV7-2	TGTGCCAGCAGCTTTACCGGGAGTCCCACAGATACGCAGTATTTT	CASSFTGSPTDTQYF
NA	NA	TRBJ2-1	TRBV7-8	TGTGCCAGCGCTAGGGGATGGGTCGATGAGCAGTTCTTC	CASARGWVDEQFF
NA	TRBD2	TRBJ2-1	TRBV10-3	TGTGCCATCAGTGAGTCGATTAAGCGGGAGGGCCGCCCCTACAATGAGCAGTTCTTC	CAISESIKREGRPYNEQFF
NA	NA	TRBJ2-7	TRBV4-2	TGTGCCAGCAGCCCCGGAACCGGGGTTTACGAGCAGTACTTC	CASSPGTGVYEQYF
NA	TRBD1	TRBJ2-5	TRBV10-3	TGTGCCATCAGCGGACAGGGGGCAGGGGTAAACGACAAGGAAGGGCCCCAAGAGACCCAGTACTTC	CAISGQGAGVNDKEGPQETQYF
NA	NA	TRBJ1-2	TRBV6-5	TGTGCCAGCAGTTACTCCGACTCCGCTTATGGCTACACCTTC	CASSYSDSAYGYTF
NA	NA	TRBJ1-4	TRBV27	TGTGCCAGCAGTTCCCAAGAGAATGAAAAACTGTTTTTT	CASSSQENEKLFF
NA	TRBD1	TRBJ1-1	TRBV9	TGTGCCAGCAGCGGAGGGATCAGGGGGTCGGGCACTGAAGCTTTCTTT	CASSGGIRGSGTEAFF
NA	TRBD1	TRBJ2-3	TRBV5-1	TGCGCCAGCAGCGGATACAGGGGGACAGATACGCAGTATTTT	CASSGYRGTDTQYF
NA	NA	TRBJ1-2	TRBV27	TGTGCCAGCAGTTCACGAGGGACTTTGGATGGCTACACCTTC	CASSSRGTLDGYTF
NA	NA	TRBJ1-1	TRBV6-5	TGTGCCAGCAGTTACTCGAGATTGGGGAACACTGAAGCTTTCTTT	CASSYSRLGNTEAFF
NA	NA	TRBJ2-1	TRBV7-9	TGTGCCAGCAGCTCCCCGGGTAACGGACCGGGCAATGAGCAGTTCTTC	CASSSPGNGPGNEQFF
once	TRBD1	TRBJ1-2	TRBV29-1	TGCAGCGTCGAAGGGACAGGTCATAAGGGCTACACCTTC	CSVEGTGHKGYTF
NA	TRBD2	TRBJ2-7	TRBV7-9	TGTGCCAGCAGCTTAGCGCTCGGGACTAGCGGGATCTACGAGCAGTACTTC	CASSLALGTSGIYEQYF
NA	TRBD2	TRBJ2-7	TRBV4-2	TGTGCCAGCGGCCCAGCGGGAGATCACGAGCAGTACTTC	CASGPAGDHEQYF